This T cell receptor beta chain was sequenced in a study of T cells in Graves' hyperthyroidism and ophthalmopathy. There are many counts of this clonotype. Antigen: not known. The study, taken as a whole, reports: Most thyroid clonotypes with frequency above 0.001 were detected in blood.

Amplification yielded TCR beta CDR3 regions, with RNA transcripts as the source. The primer set for the first-round RT-PCR of the TCR CDR3 was HTBI. Using its own MiXCR run on the multiplex PCR reads, TCRdb lists one record per CDR3 protein. The sample comprises approximately 610,000 distinct CDR3 sequences, 14% to 15% of which are singletons, and around 4.1% rests with the top ten. The V end lost 7 bases, the J end lost 7 bases, and 13 bases lay between the germline ends. This CDR3 spans 13 amino acids. Germline V gene lookup returns CDR1 SGHAT and CDR2 FQNNGV. For ophthalmopathy patients, the Clinical Activity Score was at least 3 and the NOSPECS grade at least 4; duration was under 3 months. Clinical symptoms, serum thyroxine, TRAb, thyroid ultrasound and orbital computed tomography established diagnosis.

The sequenced sample was blood. J is TRBJ2-2 and V is TRBV11-2; D may match TRBD1 or TRBD2 (5 bases each). This receptor was obtained from a woman between 40 and 50 years old with Graves' ophthalmopathy. The chain's CDR3 is CASTTGAGGELFF. The CDR3 DNA reads TGTGCCAGCACCACCGGGGCGGGCGGGGAGCTGTTTTTT. Combining the CDR3 with reference TRBV11-2 and TRBJ2-2 gives the whole variable domain EAGVAQSPRYKIIEKRQSVAFWCNPISGHATLYWYQQILGQGPKLLIQFQNNGVVDDSQLPKDRFSAERLKGVDSTLKIQPAKLEDSAVYLCASTTGAGGELFFGEGSRLTVL.